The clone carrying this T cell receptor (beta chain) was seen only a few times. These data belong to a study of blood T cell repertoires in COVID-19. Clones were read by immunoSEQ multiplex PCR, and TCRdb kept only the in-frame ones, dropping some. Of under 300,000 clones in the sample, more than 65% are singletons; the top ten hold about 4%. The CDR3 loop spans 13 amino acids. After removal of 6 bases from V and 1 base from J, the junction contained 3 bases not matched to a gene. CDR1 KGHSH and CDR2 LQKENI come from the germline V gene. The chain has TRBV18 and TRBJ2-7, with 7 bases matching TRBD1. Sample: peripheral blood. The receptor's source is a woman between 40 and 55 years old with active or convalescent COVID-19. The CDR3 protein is CASSAGGSYEQYF. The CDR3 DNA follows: TGTGCCAGCTCCGCAGGGGGATCCTACGAGCAGTACTTC.